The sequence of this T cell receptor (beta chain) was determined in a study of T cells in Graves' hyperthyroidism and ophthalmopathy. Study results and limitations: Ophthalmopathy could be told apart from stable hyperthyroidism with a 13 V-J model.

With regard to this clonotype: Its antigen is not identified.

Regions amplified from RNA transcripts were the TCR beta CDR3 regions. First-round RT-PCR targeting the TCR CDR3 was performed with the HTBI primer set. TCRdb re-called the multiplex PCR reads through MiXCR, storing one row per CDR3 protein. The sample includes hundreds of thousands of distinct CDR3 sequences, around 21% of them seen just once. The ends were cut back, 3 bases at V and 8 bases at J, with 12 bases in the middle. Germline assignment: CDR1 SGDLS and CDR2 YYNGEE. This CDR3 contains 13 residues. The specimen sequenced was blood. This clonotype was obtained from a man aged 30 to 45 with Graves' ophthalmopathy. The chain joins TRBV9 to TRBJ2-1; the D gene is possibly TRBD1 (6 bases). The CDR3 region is CASSGTAFHEQFF. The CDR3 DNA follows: TGTGCCAGCAGCGGGACAGCCTTCCATGAGCAGTTCTTC.